Sequencing of this T cell receptor beta chain was carried out in a study of T cell changes during pregnancy in multiple sclerosis. Germline lookup yields CDR1 SGHAT and CDR2 FQNNGV. Trimming stripped 0 bases from V and 6 bases from J, with 11 bases between. CDR3 size: 14 residues. The method was immunoSEQ multiplex PCR; TCRdb's version includes in-frame clones alone and lacks a portion of them. The repertoire holds about 79,000 clones, with around 93% as singletons. The material was peripheral blood, obtained in the second trimester of pregnancy. V and J are TRBV11-2 and TRBJ1-1; D may be TRBD1 (6 bases). This receptor was identified in a female donor in good health, enrolled as a control in a pregnancy study. The CDR3 spells CASSLDYGGPEAFF. The DNA for the CDR3 is TGTGCCAGCAGCTTAGATTACGGGGGGCCTGAAGCTTTCTTT.